Following are 4 T cell receptor beta chains from one sample sequenced in a study of early T cells in non-severe SARS-CoV-2 infection. TCRdb recomputed calls from the 5' RACE reads with MiXCR, one row per CDR3 protein. The data contain tens of thousands of distinct CDR3 sequences, roughly 13% of them singletons. Sequencing used whole blood. The source is an adult who was a healthcare worker with PCR-confirmed SARS-CoV-2 infection or an uninfected control (not recorded which).

This clonotype has at least ten counts. The chain employs TRBV7-9 and TRBJ1-1; the D gene is possibly TRBD1 (6 bases). Trimming took off 0 bases at V and 7 bases at J, with 9 bases between the two ends. The V gene's germline CDR1 is SEHNR and CDR2 FQNEAQ (reference sequence). The CDR3 length is 13 residues. The CDR3 here is CASSLAAGHEAFF. The CDR3 region has the DNA TGTGCCAGCAGCTTAGCGGCGGGACATGAAGCTTTCTTT.

The genes are TRBV27 and TRBJ2-2, with D unclear. V was cut by 4 bases and J by 8 bases, with 14 bases left in between. Per the germline V gene, CDR1 is MNHEY and CDR2 is SMNVEV (reference sequence). The CDR3 consists of 14 residues. This CDR3 reads CASSSNPFSGELFF. The CDR3 nucleotides are TGTGCCAGCAGTTCTAACCCCTTTTCGGGGGAGCTGTTTTTT.

This clonotype was seen at least ten times. The chain combines TRBV7-9 with TRBJ1-2; D ambiguous. The V gene's germline CDR1 is SEHNR and CDR2 FQNEAQ (reference sequence). This CDR3 contains 12 residues. Trimming removed 5 bases at V and 0 bases at J, with 4 bases between. CDR3 in DNA: TGTGCCAGCAGCCCAACTAACTATGGCTACACCTTC. This gives the protein CASSPTNYGYTF. Variable domain in full (rest from reference TRBV7-9 and TRBJ1-2): DTGVSQNPRHKITKRGQNVTFRCDPISEHNRLYWYRQTLGQGPEFLTYFQNEAQLEKSRLLSDRFSAERPKGSFSTLEIQRTEQGDSAMYLCASSPTNYGYTFGSGTRLTVV.

This clonotype was observed at least ten times. The V call is TRBV4-1, the J call TRBJ2-1, with TRBD1 identical over 8 bases. J lost 7 bases, V lost 0 bases, and 5 bases had no gene match. This CDR3 spans 15 amino acids. Germline loops: CDR1 MGHRA, CDR2 YSYEKL. The CDR3 reads CASSQEDRGLNEQFF. DNA of the CDR3: TGCGCCAGCAGCCAAGAAGACAGGGGATTGAATGAGCAGTTCTTC.